The rows below give T cell receptor beta chains drawn from one sample of a study of T cell responses to AZD1222 COVID-19 vaccine. Assay used: immunoSEQ multiplex PCR; TCRdb lists only in-frame clones, some missing. This table holds under 150,000 clones, 92% found once. This specimen was peripheral blood, taken 28 days after the second AZD1222 dose. These receptors all come from an adult who received the AZD1222 COVID-19 vaccine. CDR3s include the opening cysteine and the closing phenylalanine or tryptophan. D genes are given only for firm matches. Not every row has a clone size; where given, it reads once, few, many or a size class.

J gene | V gene | clone size | D gene | CDR3 DNA | CDR3 protein
TRBJ2-7 | TRBV15 | once | - | TGTGCCACCAGCAGAGATAAAGACTACGAGCAGTACTTC | CATSRDKDYEQYF
TRBJ1-4 | TRBV3-1/TRBV3-2 | - | - | TGTGCCAGCAGCCAAGTGGGGGCCGAAAAACTGTTTTTT | CASSQVGAEKLFF
TRBJ1-1 | TRBV18 | - | - | TGTGCCAGCTCACCGGGGGGGGCGCGGATGAACACTGAAGCTTTCTTT | CASSPGGARMNTEAFF
TRBJ1-3 | TRBV2 | - | - | TGTGCCAGCAGTGTCACGCCTGGAGGGGGTACTGGAAACACCATATATTTT | CASSVTPGGGTGNTIYF
TRBJ2-7 | TRBV3-1/TRBV3-2 | few | - | TGTGCCAGCAGCCAAGCCTACGAGCAGTACTTC | CASSQAYEQYF
TRBJ1-2 | TRBV9 | few | - | TGTGCCAGCAGCGCCGGGACACCTTGGAACTATGGCTACACCTTC | CASSAGTPWNYGYTF
TRBJ1-5 | TRBV19 | - | - | TGTGCCAGTAGTCAGGATAGCAATCAGCCCCAGCATTTT | CASSQDSNQPQHF
TRBJ1-1 | TRBV19 | few | - | TGTGCCAGTAGTATATGGGGAAACACTGAAGCTTTCTTT | CASSIWGNTEAFF
TRBJ1-6 | TRBV7-3 | - | - | TGTGCCAGCAGCACCCAGGGACCCGTATGTAATTCACCCCTCCACTTT | CASSTQGPVCNSPLHF
TRBJ2-7 | TRBV28 | - | TRBD2 | TGTGCCAGCACGGGGGGTTCCTACGAGCAGTACTTC | CASTGGSYEQYF
TRBJ1-1 | TRBV5-1 | - | TRBD1 | TGCGCCAGCAGCCTAGGGGACAGCAACACTGAAGCTTTCTTT | CASSLGDSNTEAFF
TRBJ2-7 | TRBV27 | - | - | TGTGCCAGCAGTTTACGGGGTTACGAGCAGTACTTC | CASSLRGYEQYF
TRBJ1-2 | TRBV30 | - | - | TGTGCCTGGAGGCCCTACCTGACAGGCCACACTAACTATGGCTACACCTTC | CAWRPYLTGHTNYGYTF
TRBJ2-7 | TRBV20-1 | - | - | TGCAGTGCCCTCCGGGGGTACGAGCAGTACTTC | CSALRGYEQYF
TRBJ1-1 | TRBV2 | - | - | TGTGCCAGCTGTCTCGGGCGGCCCAGCATGAACACTGAAGCTTTCTTT | CASCLGRPSMNTEAFF
TRBJ2-1 | TRBV4-1 | - | TRBD2 | TGCGCCAGCAGCCGTAGCGGGGAACCCTACAATGAGCAGTTCTTC | CASSRSGEPYNEQFF
TRBJ1-1 | TRBV19 | - | - | TGTGCCAGTAGGACGGCGCAGGGGCGTGAAGCTTTCTTT | CASRTAQGREAFF
TRBJ2-4 | TRBV28 | - | TRBD1 | TGTGCCAGCAGTTTAGTGACAGGGGGAAACATTCAGTACTTC | CASSLVTGGNIQYF
TRBJ2-7 | TRBV24-1 | - | - | TGTGCCGCCACAGCCGGAACAGGATGTTACGAGCAGTACTTC | CAATAGTGCYEQYF
TRBJ1-1 | TRBV11-1 | once | - | TGTGCCAGCAGCCATAGATGGGGCTTAACCGAAGCTTTCTTT | CASSHRWGLTEAFF
TRBJ1-5 | TRBV28 | - | - | TGTGCCAGCAGACAGGGCGGAGGGAATCAGCCCCAGCATTTT | CASRQGGGNQPQHF
TRBJ1-2 | TRBV28 | - | TRBD1 | TGTGCCAGCAGTCCGGGACAGCTGATCTCTAACTATGGCTACACCTTC | CASSPGQLISNYGYTF
TRBJ2-4 | TRBV28 | - | - | TGTGCCAGCAGTTTCCGAAGGGAAATAAACATTCAGTACTTC | CASSFRREINIQYF
TRBJ2-3 | TRBV18 | - | - | TGTGCCAGCTCGCCCAGCGGGCTCACAGATACGCAGTATTTT | CASSPSGLTDTQYF
TRBJ1-6 | TRBV7-8 | - | - | TGTGCCAGCAGCTTCAACGATAAGGGGCTCACCCTCCACTTT | CASSFNDKGLTLHF
TRBJ2-1 | TRBV18 | - | - | TGTGCCAGCTCACCTCGGACAGATACCAATGAGCAGTTCTTC | CASSPRTDTNEQFF
TRBJ2-2 | TRBV3-1/TRBV3-2 | - | - | TGTGCCAGCAGCCAAGGGGGCGGGGAGCTGTTTTTT | CASSQGGGELFF
TRBJ2-2 | TRBV29-1 | - | - | TGCAGCGCAGGAAGAGGGGACCTCACCGGGGAGCTGTTTTTT | CSAGRGDLTGELFF
TRBJ2-1 | TRBV2 | few | TRBD2 | TGTGCCAGCGCTCTAGAAGCGGGGGACAATGAGCAGTTCTTC | CASALEAGDNEQFF
TRBJ2-1 | TRBV13 | - | TRBD2 | TGTGCCAGCAGCCATAGGACTAGCGGGAACAATGAGCAGTTCTTC | CASSHRTSGNNEQFF
TRBJ1-5 | TRBV12-3/TRBV12-4 | once | - | TGTGCCAGCAGTTTAGCCGGGTGGGGCCAGCATTTT | CASSLAGWGQHF
TRBJ1-2 | TRBV19 | - | - | TGTGCCAGTAGTCTCCGGACCCAGGGTGCCCATGGCTACACCTTC | CASSLRTQGAHGYTF
TRBJ2-2 | TRBV3-1/TRBV3-2 | - | TRBD2 | TGTGCCAGCACCCCGACTAGCGGGAACACCGGGGAGCTGTTTTTT | CASTPTSGNTGELFF
TRBJ1-5 | TRBV7-2 | - | - | TGTGCCAGCAGCTTAGGGTATAGGGACTTCAATCAGCCCCAGCATTTT | CASSLGYRDFNQPQHF
TRBJ2-7 | TRBV6-1 | - | TRBD1 | TGTGCCAGCAGTGGCTCCCGGGACAGGGTATCATACGAGCAGTACTTC | CASSGSRDRVSYEQYF
TRBJ2-7 | TRBV6-5 | - | - | TGTGCCAGCAGCCGACCCATCAGCGGCGAGCAGTACTTC | CASSRPISGEQYF
TRBJ2-1 | TRBV27 | - | - | TGTGCCAGCAGTCTAACACCAAAGGGGGAGCAGTTCTTC | CASSLTPKGEQFF
TRBJ2-7 | TRBV9 | - | TRBD2 | TGTGCCAGCAGCGACGGACCTAGCGGGAGACTCTACGAGCAGTACTTC | CASSDGPSGRLYEQYF
TRBJ2-5 | TRBV4-1 | - | TRBD1 | TGCGCCAGCAGCTCACCCGGGACAGGGGAAGAGAGCGGAAAGACCCAGTACTTC | CASSSPGTGEESGKTQYF
TRBJ1-1 | TRBV29-1 | - | TRBD1 | TGCAGCGTCGGGACAGCCTTTGAAGCTTTCTTT | CSVGTAFEAFF
TRBJ1-4 | TRBV28 | - | - | TGTGCCAGCGCCTCGTGGGAAGTGAGTGGTAGTGAAAAACTGTTTTTT | CASASWEVSGSEKLFF
TRBJ1-4 | TRBV6-5 | - | - | TGTGCCAGCACAATGGGAGCCTCTAATGAAAAACTGTTTTTT | CASTMGASNEKLFF
TRBJ2-5 | TRBV11-2 | - | - | TGTGCCAGCAGCTTAGTCAGGGGAGGAGAGACCCAGTACTTC | CASSLVRGGETQYF